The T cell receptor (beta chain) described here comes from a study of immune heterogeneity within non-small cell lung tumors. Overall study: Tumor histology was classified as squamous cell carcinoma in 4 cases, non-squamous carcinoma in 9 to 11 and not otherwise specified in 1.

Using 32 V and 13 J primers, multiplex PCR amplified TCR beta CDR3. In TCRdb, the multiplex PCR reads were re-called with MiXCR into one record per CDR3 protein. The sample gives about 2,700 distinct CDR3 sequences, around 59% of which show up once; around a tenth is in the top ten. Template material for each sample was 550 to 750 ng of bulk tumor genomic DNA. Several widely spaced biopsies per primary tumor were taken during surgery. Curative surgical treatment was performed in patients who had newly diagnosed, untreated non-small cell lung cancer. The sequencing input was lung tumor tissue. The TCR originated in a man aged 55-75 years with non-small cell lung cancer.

The CDR3 DNA reads as TGTGCCACCAGTGATTCCTCAATGAGGGGCACCGGGGAGCTGTTTTTT. It yields the protein CATSDSSMRGTGELFF. The rearrangement links TRBV24-1 to TRBJ2-2, with D possibly called TRBD1 or TRBD2 (5 bases each). V dropped 2 bases and J dropped 4 bases, with 13 bases sitting between them. This CDR3 contains 16 residues. Germline V lookup: CDR1 KGHDR, CDR2 SFDVKD.